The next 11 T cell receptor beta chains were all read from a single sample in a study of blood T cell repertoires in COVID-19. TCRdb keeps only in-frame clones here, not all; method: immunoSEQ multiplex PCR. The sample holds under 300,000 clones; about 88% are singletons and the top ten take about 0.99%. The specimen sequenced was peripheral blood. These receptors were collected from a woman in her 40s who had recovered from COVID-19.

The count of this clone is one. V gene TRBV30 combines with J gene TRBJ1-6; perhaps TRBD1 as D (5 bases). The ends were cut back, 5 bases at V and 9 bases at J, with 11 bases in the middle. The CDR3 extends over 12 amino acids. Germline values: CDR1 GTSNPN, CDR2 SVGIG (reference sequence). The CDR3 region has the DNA TGTGCCTGGTGGGGGGTCGGTTCACCCCTCCACTTT. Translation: CAWWGVGSPLHF. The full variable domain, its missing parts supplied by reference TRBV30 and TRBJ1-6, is SQTIHQWPATLVQPVGSPLSLECTVEGTSNPNLYWYRQAAGRGLQLLFYSVGIGQISSEVPQNLSASRPQDRQFILSSKKLLLSDSGFYLCAWWGVGSPLHFGNGTRLTVT.

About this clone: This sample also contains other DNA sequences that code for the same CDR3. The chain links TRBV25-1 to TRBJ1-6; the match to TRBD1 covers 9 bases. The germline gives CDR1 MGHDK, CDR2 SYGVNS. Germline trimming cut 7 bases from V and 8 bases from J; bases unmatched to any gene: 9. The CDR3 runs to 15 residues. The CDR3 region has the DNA TGTGCCAGCACGCCACGGGGGACAGGGCATTCACCCCTCCACTTT. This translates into CASTPRGTGHSPLHF. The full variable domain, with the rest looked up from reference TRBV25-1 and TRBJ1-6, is EADIYQTPRYLVIGTGKKITLECSQTMGHDKMYWYQQDPGMELHLIHYSYGVNSTEKGDLSSESTVSRIRTEHFPLTLESARPSHTSQYLCASTPRGTGHSPLHFGNGTRLTVT.

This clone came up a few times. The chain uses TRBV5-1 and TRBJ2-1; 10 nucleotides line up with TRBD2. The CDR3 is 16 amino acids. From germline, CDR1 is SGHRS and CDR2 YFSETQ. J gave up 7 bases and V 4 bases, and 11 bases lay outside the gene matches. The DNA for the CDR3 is TGCGCCAGCAGCCCGTTAGCGGGAGGCCCGCGGAATGAGCAGTTCTTC. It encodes CASSPLAGGPRNEQFF. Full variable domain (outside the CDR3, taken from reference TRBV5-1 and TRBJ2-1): KAGVTQTPRYLIKTRGQQVTLSCSPISGHRSVSWYQQTPGQGLQFLFEYFSETQRNKGNFPGRFSGRQFSNSRSEMNVSTLELGDSALYLCASSPLAGGPRNEQFFGPGTRLTVL.

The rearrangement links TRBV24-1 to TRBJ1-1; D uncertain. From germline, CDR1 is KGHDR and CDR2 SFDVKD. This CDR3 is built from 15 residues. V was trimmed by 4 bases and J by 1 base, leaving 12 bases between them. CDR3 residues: CATSDPTRPNTEAFF. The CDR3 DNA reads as TGTGCCACCAGTGACCCGACAAGGCCGAACACTGAAGCTTTCTTT.

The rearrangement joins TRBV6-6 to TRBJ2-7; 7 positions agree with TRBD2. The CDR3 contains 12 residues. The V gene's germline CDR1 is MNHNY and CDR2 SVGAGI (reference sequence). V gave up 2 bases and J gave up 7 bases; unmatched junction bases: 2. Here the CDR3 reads CASSYPGGEQYF. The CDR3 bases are TGTGCCAGCAGTTACCCCGGGGGGGAGCAGTACTTC.

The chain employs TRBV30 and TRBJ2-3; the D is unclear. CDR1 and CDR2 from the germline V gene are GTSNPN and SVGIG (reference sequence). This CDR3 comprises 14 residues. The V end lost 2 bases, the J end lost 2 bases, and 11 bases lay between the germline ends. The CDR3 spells CAWSKSTVTDTQYF. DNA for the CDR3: TGTGCCTGGAGTAAGAGCACTGTCACAGATACGCAGTATTTT.

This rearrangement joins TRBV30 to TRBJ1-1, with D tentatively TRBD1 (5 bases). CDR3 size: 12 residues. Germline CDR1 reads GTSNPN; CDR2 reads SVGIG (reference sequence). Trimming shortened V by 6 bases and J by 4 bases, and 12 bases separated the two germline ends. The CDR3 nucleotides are TGTGCCTGCCGACGGGGGGTCACTGAAGCTTTCTTT. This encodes CACRRGVTEAFF.

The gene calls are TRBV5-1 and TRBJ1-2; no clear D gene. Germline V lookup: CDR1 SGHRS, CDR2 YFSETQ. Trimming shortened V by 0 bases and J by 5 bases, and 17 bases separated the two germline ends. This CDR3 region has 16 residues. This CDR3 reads CASSLGVGPAGYGYTF. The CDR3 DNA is TGCGCCAGCAGCTTGGGGGTTGGGCCCGCTGGGTATGGCTACACCTTC.

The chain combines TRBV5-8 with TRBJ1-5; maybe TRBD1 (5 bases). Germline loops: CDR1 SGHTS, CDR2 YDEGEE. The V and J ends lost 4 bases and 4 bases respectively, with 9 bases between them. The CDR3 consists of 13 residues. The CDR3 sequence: CASSPGGNQPQHF. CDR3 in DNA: TGTGCCAGCAGCCCCGGGGGGAATCAGCCCCAGCATTTT.

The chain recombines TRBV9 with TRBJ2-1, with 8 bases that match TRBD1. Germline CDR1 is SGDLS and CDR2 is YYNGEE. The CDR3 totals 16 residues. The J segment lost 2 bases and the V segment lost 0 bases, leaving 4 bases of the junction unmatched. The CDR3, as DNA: TGTGCCAGCAGCGTAGACAGGGGGGTCCCCTACAATGAGCAGTTCTTC. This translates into CASSVDRGVPYNEQFF.

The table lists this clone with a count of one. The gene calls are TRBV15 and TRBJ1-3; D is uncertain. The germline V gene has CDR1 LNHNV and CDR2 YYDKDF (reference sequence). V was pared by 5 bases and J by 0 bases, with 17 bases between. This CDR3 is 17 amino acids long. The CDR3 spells CATSPPGVASSGNTIYF. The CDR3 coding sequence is TGTGCCACCAGCCCCCCCGGGGTGGCGAGCTCTGGAAACACCATATATTTT.